This TCR beta chain was sequenced for a study of cytomegalovirus exposure and HLA in healthy donors. CDR1 LNHDA and CDR2 SQIVND come from the germline V gene (reference sequence). The CDR3 spans 13 residues. After removal of 11 bases from V and 1 base from J, the junction contained 5 bases not matched to a gene. It was with 60 Vbeta and 13 Jbeta primers that the PCR ran. Profiling relied on immunoSEQ multiplex PCR, and the TCRdb table lists in-frame clones only, not all of them. The sample has approximately 190,000 clones, about 81% seen once; the top ten hold around 0.8%. This TCR was sampled from a woman under 30 in good health and CMV-seronegative. The sample was PBMCs. The chain links TRBV19 to TRBJ1-1, with 9 bases aligning to TRBD1. DNA of the CDR3: TGTGCCGCCGGGACAGGGCCGAACACTGAAGCTTTCTTT. Residues: CAAGTGPNTEAFF. Together with reference TRBV19 and TRBJ1-1, the CDR3 gives the full variable domain: DGGITQSPKYLFRKEGQNVTLSCEQNLNHDAMYWYRQDPGQGLRLIYYSQIVNDFQKGDIAEGYSVSREKKESFPLTVTSAQKNPTAFYLCAAGTGPNTEAFFGQGTRLTVV.